Presented here are 5 T cell receptor beta chains from one specimen sequenced in a study of identical twins. From the 5' RACE reads, TCRdb called clonotypes with MiXCR, one entry per CDR3 protein. The sample has nearly 650,000 distinct CDR3 sequences, 7.1% seen once. Separately, the same data were catalogued under a study of yellow fever vaccine responses in identical twins.

The material sequenced was PBMCs. The source of these receptors is a woman aged 18-35 years in good health.

This clonotype appeared many times. This rearrangement joins TRBV24-1 to TRBJ2-3; D possibly corresponds to TRBD2 (5 bases). Trimming took 5 bases from V and 2 from J, leaving 19 bases between them. This CDR3 comprises 17 residues. The germline CDR1 and CDR2 sequences are KGHDR and SFDVKD. The CDR3 here is CATSGSSSGYSTDTQYF. The CDR3 bases are TGTGCCACCAGTGGTTCAAGTTCGGGATACTCCACAGATACGCAGTATTTT.

V and J are TRBV25-1 and TRBJ2-1, with TRBD2 matching 8 bases. Germline V gene sequence: CDR1 MGHDK, CDR2 SYGVNS. The CDR3 loop spans 18 amino acids. V shed 0 bases and J 7 bases; nucleotides not matched to a gene: 14. CDR3 region: CASSEYRGSGKALNEQFF. The CDR3 nucleotides read TGTGCCAGCAGTGAATATAGGGGTAGCGGGAAGGCGTTGAATGAGCAGTTCTTC.

This clonotype was seen only a few times. This chain joins TRBV9 and TRBJ1-2; D not certain. Germline V gene lookup returns CDR1 SGDLS and CDR2 YYNGEE. Trimming pared 1 base from V and 3 bases from J, leaving 10 bases between. This CDR3 is 14 amino acids long. CDR3 region: CASSVSSLDYGYTF. The CDR3 bases are TGTGCCAGCAGCGTATCATCCCTAGACTATGGCTACACCTTC.

This clonotype came up many times. The rearrangement joins TRBV5-6 to TRBJ2-1; 8 bases agree with TRBD1. This CDR3 contains 14 residues. V shed 3 bases and J 7 bases; nucleotides not matched to a gene: 6. Germline CDR1 reads SGHDT; CDR2 reads YYEEEE. CDR3 sequence reads: CASSSRQGRNEQFF. The CDR3 region has the DNA TGTGCCAGCAGCTCGAGACAGGGGAGGAATGAGCAGTTCTTC.

The chain recombines TRBV5-1 with TRBJ1-6, with D maybe TRBD1 (6 bases). The CDR3 has 15 residues. The V gene lost 0 bases and the J gene lost 8 bases, with 12 bases spanning the gap. Germline CDR1 reads SGHRS; CDR2 reads YFSETQ. CDR3 protein: CASSLGGDNYSPLHF. CDR3 in DNA: TGCGCCAGCAGCTTGGGAGGGGACAACTATTCACCCCTCCACTTT. Full variable domain (outside the CDR3, taken from reference TRBV5-1 and TRBJ1-6): KAGVTQTPRYLIKTRGQQVTLSCSPISGHRSVSWYQQTPGQGLQFLFEYFSETQRNKGNFPGRFSGRQFSNSRSEMNVSTLELGDSALYLCASSLGGDNYSPLHFGNGTRLTVT.